In its sample, the clone carrying this T cell receptor (beta chain) was seen a few times. Trimming shortened V by 6 bases and J by 3 bases, and 14 bases separated the two germline ends. CDR1 and CDR2 from the germline V gene are MNHNS and SASEGT. The CDR3 contains 14 residues. The sample originates from a study of T-cell reconstitution after alpha-beta-depleted transplantation in children. Unique molecular identifiers were incorporated when the TCRbeta library was constructed. TCRdb reprocessed the PCR reads via MiXCR and lists one record per CDR3 protein. The sample has around 410,000 distinct CDR3 sequences, approximately 11% seen once.

The chain employs TRBV6-1 and TRBJ2-5; D gene unclear. The sample consisted of PBMCs from the stem cell graft donor, taken from the stem cell graft. The source of this sequence is a human donor who donated a stem cell graft to a child with acute myeloid leukemia. The chain's CDR3 is CASSHPPQEETQYF. The CDR3 nucleotides read TGTGCCAGCAGCCACCCCCCGCAGGAAGAGACCCAGTACTTC.